These T cell receptor beta chains were read from a single sample in a study of T-cell memory formation after mild COVID-19. One entry per CDR3 protein results from TCRdb running MiXCR on the 5' RACE reads. The sample lists about 410,000 distinct CDR3 sequences; approximately 19% were seen once. The specimen sequenced was PBMCs or a T cell subset sorted from them (not recorded which). The receptors come from a man between 18 and 29 years old who had mild COVID-19 (a few samples of this study predate the infection). Cell type and time point are not known. CDR3s include the opening cysteine and the closing phenylalanine or tryptophan. D genes are given only for firm matches. Only part of the rows carry a size: once, few, many, or a class if the clone is expanded.

DNA	CDR3	size	D	J	V
TGTGCCAGCAGCTTAGGCCCGGACTCCCAAGAGACCCAGTACTTC	CASSLGPDSQETQYF	-	-	TRBJ2-5	TRBV7-9
TGTGCCAGCAACGCGGCCGGGACAGGGGGCTCCTACGAGCAGTACTTC	CASNAAGTGGSYEQYF	-	TRBD1	TRBJ2-7	TRBV13
TGTGCCAGCGTCGGAAACACCATATATTTT	CASVGNTIYF	-	-	TRBJ1-3	TRBV28
TGTGCCAGCAGGGAGACAGGGGGCTTCACTGAAGCTTTCTTT	CASRETGGFTEAFF	-	TRBD1	TRBJ1-1	TRBV12-3/TRBV12-4
TGTGCCAGCAGCTCCGGGACCTACGAGCAGTACTTC	CASSSGTYEQYF	many	-	TRBJ2-7	TRBV7-9
TGTGCCAGCAGCTTGGAGGGGGCGTGGGCAGATACGCAGTATTTT	CASSLEGAWADTQYF	-	TRBD1	TRBJ2-3	TRBV5-5
TGTGCCAGCAGCCAAAATCAGGGAGGATGGTCACCCCTCCACTTT	CASSQNQGGWSPLHF	-	-	TRBJ1-6	TRBV3-1
TGTGCCAGCAGCTTAGGATCTCGGGGTCCGAGAAACACTGAAGCTTTCTTT	CASSLGSRGPRNTEAFF	-	-	TRBJ1-1	TRBV7-2
TGTGCCAGCGGCCCCTCGGGACTATGGATTTATTTT	CASGPSGLWIYF	few	TRBD2	TRBJ2-3	TRBV12-3/TRBV12-4
TGTGCCAGCATTTGGAGCGGGGGGGCTACAGATACGCAGTATTTT	CASIWSGGATDTQYF	-	TRBD2	TRBJ2-3	TRBV6-1
TGCAGCGTTGGAGGTGGGGGGTCCCAAGAGACCCAGTACTTC	CSVGGGGSQETQYF	-	-	TRBJ2-5	TRBV29-1
TGCGCCAGCAGCCAAGATCAAGACAAACCCTCCTACGAGCAGTACTTC	CASSQDQDKPSYEQYF	-	-	TRBJ2-7	TRBV4-1
TGTGCCAGCAGCTTAGGTAGAGAACGCGAGCAGTACTTC	CASSLGREREQYF	-	-	TRBJ2-7	TRBV7-2
TGTGCCAGCAGAACAGCCCTGTCCGCAGATACGCAGTATTTT	CASRTALSADTQYF	-	-	TRBJ2-3	TRBV28